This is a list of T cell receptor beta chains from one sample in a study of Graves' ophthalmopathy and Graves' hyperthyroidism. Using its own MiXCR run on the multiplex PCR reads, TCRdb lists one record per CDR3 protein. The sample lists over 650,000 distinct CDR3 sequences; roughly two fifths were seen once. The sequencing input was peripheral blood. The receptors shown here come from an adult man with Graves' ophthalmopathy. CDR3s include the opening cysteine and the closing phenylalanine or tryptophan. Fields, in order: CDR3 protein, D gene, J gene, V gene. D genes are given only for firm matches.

CDR3 protein: CAWSPTGDYGYTF
D gene: TRBD1
J gene: TRBJ1-2
V gene: TRBV19

CDR3 protein: CATSDLEGPGADTQYF
D gene: .
J gene: TRBJ2-3
V gene: TRBV24-1

CDR3 protein: CASSRGLAGYYEQYF
D gene: TRBD2
J gene: TRBJ2-7
V gene: TRBV2

CDR3 protein: CATSDLSNTEAFF
D gene: .
J gene: TRBJ1-1
V gene: TRBV24-1

CDR3 protein: CASSSAGQGIGEQFF
D gene: TRBD1
J gene: TRBJ2-1
V gene: TRBV7-9

CDR3 protein: CASSVDGAGAETQYF
D gene: TRBD2
J gene: TRBJ2-5
V gene: TRBV7-7

CDR3 protein: CASSLGQLQASRNEKLFF
D gene: .
J gene: TRBJ1-4
V gene: TRBV7-9

CDR3 protein: CASSPHLATNEKLFF
D gene: .
J gene: TRBJ1-4
V gene: TRBV27

CDR3 protein: CASAPQAVRRGGYTF
D gene: .
J gene: TRBJ1-2
V gene: TRBV2

CDR3 protein: CATSRQGHGYTF
D gene: .
J gene: TRBJ1-2
V gene: TRBV15

CDR3 protein: CASRGGSYGQYF
D gene: .
J gene: TRBJ2-7
V gene: TRBV2

CDR3 protein: CASMTDTIAFF
D gene: .
J gene: TRBJ1-1
V gene: TRBV25-1

CDR3 protein: CASSYLLNHQPQHF
D gene: .
J gene: TRBJ1-5
V gene: TRBV12-3/TRBV12-4

CDR3 protein: CASRQALSDQPQHF
D gene: .
J gene: TRBJ1-5
V gene: TRBV6-6

CDR3 protein: CASNPVGGSYEQYF
D gene: .
J gene: TRBJ2-7
V gene: TRBV7-8

CDR3 protein: CASSPWGSDKPQHF
D gene: .
J gene: TRBJ1-5
V gene: TRBV24-1

CDR3 protein: CSVELTGAQFF
D gene: .
J gene: TRBJ1-4
V gene: TRBV29-1

CDR3 protein: CSAAGTGNEKLFF
D gene: TRBD1
J gene: TRBJ1-4
V gene: TRBV29-1

CDR3 protein: CASLAGRDRGELFF
D gene: .
J gene: TRBJ2-2
V gene: TRBV7-2

CDR3 protein: CASRANRGDGYTF
D gene: TRBD1
J gene: TRBJ1-2
V gene: TRBV12-3/TRBV12-4

CDR3 protein: CATSVGGHTIYF
D gene: .
J gene: TRBJ1-3
V gene: TRBV10-3

CDR3 protein: CAIAKETQYF
D gene: .
J gene: TRBJ2-5
V gene: TRBV10-3

CDR3 protein: CASIWVLGYYEQYF
D gene: .
J gene: TRBJ2-7
V gene: TRBV6-6

CDR3 protein: CASSPDRGLIRGNQPQHF
D gene: TRBD1
J gene: TRBJ1-5
V gene: TRBV7-2

CDR3 protein: CASTPSGTGVHDTQYF
D gene: TRBD1
J gene: TRBJ2-5
V gene: TRBV19

CDR3 protein: CASSYSSINGRMNTEAFF
D gene: .
J gene: TRBJ1-1
V gene: TRBV6-5

CDR3 protein: CSSGTYYEQYF
D gene: .
J gene: TRBJ2-7
V gene: TRBV10-3

CDR3 protein: CASSLSGQGANVLTF
D gene: .
J gene: TRBJ2-6
V gene: TRBV7-9

CDR3 protein: CASSLYRNQPQHF
D gene: .
J gene: TRBJ1-5
V gene: TRBV12-3/TRBV12-4

CDR3 protein: CSASPPLGQGISYEQYF
D gene: TRBD1
J gene: TRBJ2-7
V gene: TRBV20-1

CDR3 protein: CASSRPGTGGLGNQPQHF
D gene: TRBD1
J gene: TRBJ1-5
V gene: TRBV9

CDR3 protein: CASSVPGQGPNEKLFF
D gene: TRBD1
J gene: TRBJ1-4
V gene: TRBV10-3

CDR3 protein: CATSDPSGDRTDTQYF
D gene: .
J gene: TRBJ2-3
V gene: TRBV24-1

CDR3 protein: CASSLLGSPLHF
D gene: .
J gene: TRBJ1-6
V gene: TRBV12-5

CDR3 protein: CATSDLRPQHF
D gene: .
J gene: TRBJ1-5
V gene: TRBV24-1

CDR3 protein: CASSWDSNSPLHF
D gene: TRBD1
J gene: TRBJ1-6
V gene: TRBV5-6

CDR3 protein: CASSADPGTEAFF
D gene: .
J gene: TRBJ1-1
V gene: TRBV7-9

CDR3 protein: CASSPYTSTEAFF
D gene: .
J gene: TRBJ1-1
V gene: TRBV5-1

CDR3 protein: CASSLGDRGRGYTF
D gene: TRBD1
J gene: TRBJ1-2
V gene: TRBV7-9

CDR3 protein: CASSLSGPGSLRSFF
D gene: .
J gene: TRBJ1-1
V gene: TRBV27

CDR3 protein: CASRKTGTGELFF
D gene: .
J gene: TRBJ2-2
V gene: TRBV12-3/TRBV12-4

CDR3 protein: CAIQELTAGEEQYF
D gene: .
J gene: TRBJ2-7
V gene: TRBV6-5

CDR3 protein: CASSESGLRYGYTF
D gene: .
J gene: TRBJ1-2
V gene: TRBV2

CDR3 protein: CASGPRSESSQPQHF
D gene: .
J gene: TRBJ1-5
V gene: TRBV12-3/TRBV12-4

CDR3 protein: CSVEDPGDYTF
D gene: .
J gene: TRBJ1-2
V gene: TRBV29-1

CDR3 protein: CASSLTGDRETQYF
D gene: TRBD1
J gene: TRBJ2-5
V gene: TRBV7-2

CDR3 protein: CATSRDLTF
D gene: .
J gene: TRBJ2-6
V gene: TRBV15

CDR3 protein: CAISGAIGGDLPEAFF
D gene: TRBD1
J gene: TRBJ1-1
V gene: TRBV10-3